The TCR beta chain described here comes from a study of T cells in Graves' hyperthyroidism and ophthalmopathy. The wider study: At initial diagnosis, before any treatment had begun, peripheral blood was obtained. Whole-study results and caveats: Ophthalmopathy and stable hyperthyroidism were separated by a 13 V-J model.

Authors of the study amplified TCR beta CDR3 regions from RNA transcripts. The TCR CDR3 first-round RT-PCR relied on the HTBI primer set. In TCRdb, the multiplex PCR reads were re-called with MiXCR into one record per CDR3 protein. Of 530,000 or so distinct CDR3 sequences listed, approximately 25% are singletons. This CDR3 is 16 amino acids long. Germline lookup yields CDR1 MNHNS and CDR2 SASEGT. Trimming shortened V by 4 bases and J by 3 bases, and 18 bases separated the two germline ends. Those patients with uncontrolled infection, other autoimmune disease, pregnancy or lactation were excluded. A remark on this clonotype: No antigen is known for it.

V and J are TRBV6-1 and TRBJ1-2; a weak D match, TRBD1 (6 bases). Input material: blood. The TCR was taken from a young woman with Graves' ophthalmopathy. CDR3 bases: TGTGCCAGCAGTGGAGAATCTGGGGGGCTGGACTATGGCTACACCTTC. Its protein is CASSGESGGLDYGYTF.